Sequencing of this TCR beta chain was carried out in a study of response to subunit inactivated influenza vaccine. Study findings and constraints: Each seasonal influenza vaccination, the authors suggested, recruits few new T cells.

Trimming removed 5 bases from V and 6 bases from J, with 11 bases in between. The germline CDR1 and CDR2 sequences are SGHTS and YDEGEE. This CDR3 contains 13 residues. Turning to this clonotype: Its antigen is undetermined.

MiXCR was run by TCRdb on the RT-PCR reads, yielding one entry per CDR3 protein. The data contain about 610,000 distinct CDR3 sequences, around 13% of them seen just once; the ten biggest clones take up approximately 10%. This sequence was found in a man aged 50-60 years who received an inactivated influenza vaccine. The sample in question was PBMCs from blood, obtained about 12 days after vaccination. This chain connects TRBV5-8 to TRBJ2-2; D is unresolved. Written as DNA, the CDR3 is TGTGCCAGCAGGACACCATACCCCGGGGAGCTGTTTTTT. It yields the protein CASRTPYPGELFF.